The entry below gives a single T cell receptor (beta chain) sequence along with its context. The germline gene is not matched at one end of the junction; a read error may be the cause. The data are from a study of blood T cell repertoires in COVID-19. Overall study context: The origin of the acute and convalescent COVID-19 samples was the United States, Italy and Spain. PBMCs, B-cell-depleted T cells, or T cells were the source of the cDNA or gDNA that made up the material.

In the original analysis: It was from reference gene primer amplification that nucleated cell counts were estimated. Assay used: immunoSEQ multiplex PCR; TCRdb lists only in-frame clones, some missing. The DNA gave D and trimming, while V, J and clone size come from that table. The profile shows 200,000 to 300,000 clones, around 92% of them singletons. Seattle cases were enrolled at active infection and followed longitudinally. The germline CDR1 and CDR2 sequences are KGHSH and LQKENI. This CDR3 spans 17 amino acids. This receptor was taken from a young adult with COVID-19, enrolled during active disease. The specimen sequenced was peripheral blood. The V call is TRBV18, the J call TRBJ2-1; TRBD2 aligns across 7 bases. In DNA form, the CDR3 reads TGTGCCAGCTTACCACCGGTGGCGGGAGACACCTACAATGAGCAGTTCTTC. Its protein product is CASLPPVAGDTYNEQFF.